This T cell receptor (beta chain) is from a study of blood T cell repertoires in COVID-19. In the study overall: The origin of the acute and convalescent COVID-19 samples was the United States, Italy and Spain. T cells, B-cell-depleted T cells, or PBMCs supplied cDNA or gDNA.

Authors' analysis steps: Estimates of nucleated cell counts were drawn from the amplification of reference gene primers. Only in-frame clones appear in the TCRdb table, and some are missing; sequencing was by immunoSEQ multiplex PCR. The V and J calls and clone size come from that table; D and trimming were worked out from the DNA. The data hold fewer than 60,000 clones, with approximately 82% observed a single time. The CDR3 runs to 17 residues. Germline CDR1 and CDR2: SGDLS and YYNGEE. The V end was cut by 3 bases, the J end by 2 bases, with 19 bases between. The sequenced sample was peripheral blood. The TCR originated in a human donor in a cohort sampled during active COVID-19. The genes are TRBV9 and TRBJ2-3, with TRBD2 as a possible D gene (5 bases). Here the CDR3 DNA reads TGTGCCAGCAGCGAGACCCCCTTGACGGGAACCACAGATACGCAGTATTTT. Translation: CASSETPLTGTTDTQYF.